The 10 T cell receptor beta chains presented below share a single source sample, sequenced in a study of control samples from healthy donors and cancer patients. Clones were read by immunoSEQ multiplex PCR, and TCRdb kept only the in-frame ones, dropping some. Counted here are more than 80,000 clones, just over 90% occurring once; the ten biggest clones make up 8% to 9.5%. What was sequenced was blood. Source of these receptors: a young man in good health.

The V gene is TRBV19, the J gene TRBJ1-1, with D hard to call. CDR1 LNHDA and CDR2 SQIVND come from the germline V gene (reference sequence). This CDR3 is 13 amino acids long. V was trimmed by 3 bases and J by 3 bases, leaving 8 bases between them. The CDR3 reads CASSIQRDTEAFF. The CDR3 DNA follows: TGTGCCAGTAGTATCCAGAGGGACACTGAAGCTTTCTTT.

V is TRBV5-4 and J is TRBJ2-7; 7 nucleotides agree with TRBD1. The CDR3 contains 15 residues. Germline loops: CDR1 SGHNT, CDR2 YYREEE (reference sequence). Losses at the gene ends were 2 bases for V and 3 bases for J; bases not matched to a gene: 8. The CDR3: CASSLRQGKNYEQYF. DNA for the CDR3: TGTGCCAGCAGCTTAAGACAGGGTAAAAACTACGAGCAGTACTTC. Supplemented by reference TRBV5-4 and TRBJ2-7, the full variable domain reads ETGVTQSPTHLIKTRGQQVTLRCSSQSGHNTVSWYQQALGQGPQFIFQYYREEENGRGNFPPRFSGLQFPNYSSELNVNALELDDSALYLCASSLRQGKNYEQYFGPGTRLTVT.

V is TRBV5-1 and J is TRBJ2-2; tentatively, D is TRBD1 (5 bases). The CDR3 totals 15 residues. Germline loops: CDR1 SGHRS, CDR2 YFSETQ. The V end was cut by 5 bases, the J end by 0 bases, with 11 bases between. CDR3 loop: CASRIRAANTGELFF. The DNA of the CDR3 is TGCGCCAGCAGGATCAGGGCTGCGAACACCGGGGAGCTGTTTTTT.

V gene TRBV15 combines with J gene TRBJ1-1; the match to TRBD1 covers 8 bases. The germline V gene has CDR1 LNHNV and CDR2 YYDKDF (reference sequence). Trimming at V came to 0 bases and at J to 2 bases, leaving 5 bases not matched to a gene. This CDR3 contains 16 residues. The CDR3 nucleotides read TGTGCCACCAGCAGAGAAGGACAGGGAGTAAACACTGAAGCTTTCTTT. This gives the protein CATSREGQGVNTEAFF.

This clone has a handful of counts. The chain carries TRBV6-5 and TRBJ1-2, with 7 nucleotides matching TRBD1. Germline V gene data show CDR1 as MNHEY and CDR2 as SVGAGI. Germline trimming cut 0 bases from V and 8 bases from J; bases unmatched to any gene: 9. CDR3 size: 15 residues. The CDR3, as DNA: TGTGCCAGCAGTTACTCGGGACAGACCTTCCAGGGCTACACCTTC. Its protein is CASSYSGQTFQGYTF.

This sequence joins TRBV6-5 and TRBJ2-1, with 7 bases lining up with TRBD1. CDR1 and CDR2 (germline): MNHEY, SVGAGI. V shed 3 bases, J shed 13 bases, and the junction held 9 bases outside the gene matches. The CDR3 contains 13 residues. The CDR3 coding sequence is TGTGCCAGCAGTTATAAGACAGGGTTTGGTCAGTTCTTC. Translating it yields CASSYKTGFGQFF.

This rearrangement joins TRBV6-1 to TRBJ1-5; perhaps TRBD1 as D (5 bases). V lost 3 bases to trimming and J lost 4 bases, with 16 bases between them. The length of the CDR3 is 16 residues. CDR1 and CDR2 from the germline V gene are MNHNS and SASEGT. CDR3 sequence reads: CASSDAGRLGNQPQHF. The DNA of the CDR3 is TGTGCCAGCAGTGACGCAGGGCGGCTAGGGAATCAGCCCCAGCATTTT.

The chain links TRBV5-1 to TRBJ2-7; 8 bases match TRBD2. The CDR3 extends over 17 amino acids. The ends lost 0 bases at V and 0 bases at J; junction bases unmatched: 8. Germline V gives CDR1 SGHRS, CDR2 YFSETQ. The CDR3 is CASSLALAGESSYEQYF. Here the CDR3 DNA reads TGCGCCAGCAGCTTGGCCCTAGCGGGTGAGAGCTCCTACGAGCAGTACTTC.

V usage is TRBV6-6 and J usage is TRBJ2-1; D is unclear. V was trimmed by 6 bases and J by 6 bases, leaving 12 bases between them. Germline V gene lookup returns CDR1 MNHNY and CDR2 SVGAGI (reference sequence). The CDR3 is made up of 13 amino acids. Here the CDR3 DNA reads TGTGCCAGCAGACCCTCTAGAACCAATGAGCAGTTCTTC. Its protein product is CASRPSRTNEQFF.

The chain has TRBV24-1 and TRBJ1-1; D is unresolved. The CDR3 runs to 16 residues. Germline V gene data show CDR1 as KGHDR and CDR2 as SFDVKD. V was pared by 3 bases and J by 5 bases, with 18 bases between. The CDR3 sequence: CATSDGWNRLKTEAFF. CDR3 bases: TGTGCCACCAGTGATGGATGGAACAGATTAAAAACTGAAGCTTTCTTT.